This TCR beta chain was identified in a study of spatial heterogeneity in lung cancer. Germline loops: CDR1 SNHLY, CDR2 FYNNEI. The CDR3 is 17 residues long. V shed 4 bases and J 6 bases; nucleotides not matched to a gene: 11. There are many counts of this clonotype. This beta chain slipped into a library made for alpha chains as a stray read, so its size is not meaningful. In the library, each TCR cDNA molecule bore its own unique molecular identifier. TCRdb recomputed calls from the 5' RACE reads with MiXCR, one row per CDR3 protein. This sample yields 6,000 to 8,000 distinct CDR3 sequences, of which 4.5% to 7% are seen a single time; approximately 10% belongs to the top ten. The time point denotes: sample taken at primary tumor resection. Material for sequencing was whole RNA from tumor, nontumor lung or frozen PBMC, left unsorted. Samples were donated by 72 untreated early-stage non-small cell lung cancer patients.

The J gene is TRBJ1-6, the V gene TRBV2, with 8 bases identical to TRBD1. This TCR came from a female donor with early-stage non-small cell lung cancer. Material: normal lung tissue next to the tumor, obtained at surgery. The CDR3 nucleotides are TGTGCCAGCAGTGGACCAGGGGGCCAGGTCCTTAATTCACCCCTCCACTTT. It encodes CASSGPGGQVLNSPLHF.